This passage covers 31 T cell receptor beta chains from one sample sequenced in a study of blood T cells in healthy people across ages. The second PCR ran roughly 6 to 11 cycles with a sample-barcoded 5' primer and J-beta primers. TCRdb fed the 5' RACE reads into MiXCR, producing one record per CDR3 protein. The table has 1.8 million or so distinct CDR3 sequences, around 42% seen once. Sequenced material: blood. These receptor sequences come from a human donor in good health.

The chain combines TRBV6-5 with TRBJ2-5; D possibly corresponds to TRBD2 (5 bases). This CDR3 contains 14 residues. Deletions cut 0 bases from V and 11 bases from J, with 16 bases between. Per the germline V gene, CDR1 is MNHEY and CDR2 is SVGAGI. In DNA, the CDR3 is TGTGCCAGCAGTTACTCGAGGGCCAGTCGAGAGCAGTACTTC. This encodes CASSYSRASREQYF.

V usage is TRBV7-2 and J usage is TRBJ2-7; 8 bases match TRBD2. Unmatched junction bases numbered 9, after V lost 1 base and J lost 7 bases. The CDR3 spans 15 residues. In germline, CDR1 is SGHTA, CDR2 FQGNSA. The CDR3 DNA is TGTGCCAGCAGCTTAGTGGGCGGGGGGCAGGGGGAGCAGTACTTC. Its protein is CASSLVGGGQGEQYF.

This chain connects TRBV6-2 or TRBV6-3 to TRBJ2-4; D may be TRBD2 (6 bases). Per the germline V gene, CDR1 is MNHEY and CDR2 is SVGEGT. V gave up 6 bases and J gave up 4 bases, with 13 bases separating them. The CDR3 runs 14 residues. CDR3 in amino acids: CASRGPGLKNIQYF. The CDR3 DNA reads TGTGCCAGCAGGGGTCCGGGACTTAAAAACATTCAGTACTTC.

V usage is TRBV5-1 and J usage is TRBJ1-1; TRBD1 might be the D (6 bases). V was cut by 4 bases and J by 5 bases, with 18 bases left in between. In germline, CDR1 is SGHRS, CDR2 YFSETQ. This CDR3 is built from 15 residues. The CDR3 spells CASSPNHRVGTEAFF. DNA for the CDR3: TGCGCCAGCAGCCCCAATCACAGGGTGGGTACTGAAGCTTTCTTT.

The chain carries TRBV4-3 and TRBJ2-1; D is perhaps TRBD2 (6 bases). V was shortened by 0 bases and J by 6 bases, with 18 bases between the two germline ends. The germline V gene has CDR1 LGHNA and CDR2 YSLEER. The CDR3 contains 17 residues. The DNA of the CDR3 is TGCGCCAGCAGCCAAGAAGGAACTAGCTATAGTGGCAATGAGCAGTTCTTC. It encodes CASSQEGTSYSGNEQFF.

This clonotype appeared a few times. The rearrangement links TRBV20-1 to TRBJ1-6; 7 nucleotides line up with TRBD1. Germline V gives CDR1 DFQATT, CDR2 SNEGSKA (reference sequence). After removal of 4 bases from V and 10 bases from J, the junction contained 7 bases not matched to a gene. The CDR3 is 13 residues long. The CDR3, as DNA: TGCAGTGCTAAGAGGGGGCTAGGGTCACCCCTCCACTTT. It translates to CSAKRGLGSPLHF.

The chain carries TRBV29-1 and TRBJ1-2; D call uncertain. Germline CDR1 is SQVTM and CDR2 is ANQGSEA. This CDR3 region has 11 residues. Trimming took off 2 bases at V and 9 bases at J, with 10 bases between the two ends. CDR3 nucleotide sequence: TGCAGCGTTGAAATGGTCGGACGCTACACCTTC. Its translation is CSVEMVGRYTF.

CDR3 in amino acids: CATSDLRQGGDTQYF. As DNA, the CDR3 is TGTGCCACCAGTGATTTGCGGCAAGGCGGGGATACGCAGTATTTT. The J gene is TRBJ2-3, the V gene TRBV24-1; weak D call: TRBD2 (5 bases). The CDR3 is 15 residues long. The germline V and J ends were trimmed by 0 bases and 6 bases, with 12 bases remaining between them. Germline lookup yields CDR1 KGHDR and CDR2 SFDVKD.

As for this clonotype: Given a much more abundant clone one base away, this may be a read error. This rearrangement joins TRBV29-1 to TRBJ1-2; D is uncertain. CDR1 and CDR2 (germline): SQVTM, ANQGSEA. CDR3 length: 13 amino acids. The chain's CDR3 is CNVEDGNSYGYTF. The CDR3 region has the DNA TGCAACGTTGAGGACGGGAACTCGTATGGCTACACCTTC.

This clonotype was recorded at least ten times. The chain employs TRBV9 and TRBJ2-7; 8 bases are a match to TRBD2. The ends lost 4 bases at V and 0 bases at J; junction bases unmatched: 9. The V gene's germline CDR1 is SGDLS and CDR2 YYNGEE. The CDR3 covers 16 residues. CDR3 loop: CASSPRGGTNSYEQYF. The CDR3 DNA follows: TGTGCCAGCAGCCCCCGGGGGGGGACTAACTCCTACGAGCAGTACTTC.

This chain links TRBV28 with TRBJ2-1; the match to TRBD2 covers 14 bases. Germline V gene lookup returns CDR1 MDHEN and CDR2 SYDVKM. V dropped 6 bases and J dropped 8; count of bases not matched to a gene: 9. The CDR3 sequence is 16 residues long. In DNA, the CDR3 is TGTGCCAGCAGCTTGGCCGGGACTAGCGGGGGCGATGAGCAGTTCTTC. Translation: CASSLAGTSGGDEQFF.

The sample holds many counts of this clonotype. The chain is built from TRBV5-1 and TRBJ2-3, with D possibly TRBD1 on 6 matching bases. This CDR3 has 13 residues. Trimming cost V 0 bases and J 6 bases, with 8 bases left between them. Germline-derived CDR1 and CDR2 are SGHRS and YFSETQ. The CDR3 region is CASSLDQGDTQYF. DNA of the CDR3: TGCGCCAGCAGCTTGGATCAGGGGGATACGCAGTATTTT.

The genes are TRBV3-1 and TRBJ2-3; no reliable D call. Germline CDR1 LGHDT, CDR2 YNNKEL (reference sequence). V was pared by 0 bases and J by 7 bases, with 5 bases between. This CDR3 spans 12 amino acids. In DNA, the CDR3 is TGTGCCAGCAGCCAAGATAAGAATACGCAGTATTTT. As protein: CASSQDKNTQYF.

The rearrangement links TRBV7-3 to TRBJ1-1; D call uncertain. This CDR3 is built from 14 residues. With 5 bases removed from V and 4 bases from J, the gap between germline ends came to 14 bases. Germline CDR1 is SGHTA and CDR2 is FQGTGA. The CDR3 nucleotides read TGTGCCAGCAGCAGTAATCTAGAGAGCACTGAAGCTTTCTTT. Its protein product is CASSSNLESTEAFF. The full variable domain, in which reference TRBV7-3 and TRBJ1-1 provide the parts outside the CDR3, is GAGVSQTPSNKVTEKGKYVELRCDPISGHTALYWYRQSLGQGPEFLIYFQGTGAADDSGLPNDRFFAVRPEGSVSTLKIQRTERGDSAVYLCASSSNLESTEAFFGQGTRLTVV.

This clonotype was seen a handful of times. This chain uses TRBV7-2 with TRBJ2-7, with D possibly being TRBD1 (6 bases). The germline V gene encodes CDR1 SGHTA and CDR2 FQGNSA. The germline V and J ends were trimmed by 6 bases and 3 bases, with 15 bases remaining between them. This CDR3 is 14 amino acids long. CDR3 DNA: TGTGCCAGCAGAATCCCGGGACAACGCTACGAGCAGTACTTC. Translating it yields CASRIPGQRYEQYF.

The V gene is TRBV28, the J gene TRBJ1-2, with D perhaps matching TRBD1 (5 bases). The CDR3 is 12 residues long. Between the trimmed V and J ends, which lost 7 bases and 8 bases, there was a span of 14 bases. Germline loops: CDR1 MDHEN, CDR2 SYDVKM. In DNA form, the CDR3 reads TGTGCCAGCACTGGGACTTTTGGGGGCTACACCTTC. Its protein product is CASTGTFGGYTF.

The V and J genes are TRBV5-6 and TRBJ2-5; 7 bases line up with TRBD2. Germline CDR1 SGHDT, CDR2 YYEEEE. The CDR3 extends over 15 amino acids. V trimming: 0 bases; J trimming: 5 bases; junction bases outside the gene matches: 7. CDR3 amino acids: CASSLDGGRRETQYF. CDR3 DNA sequence: TGTGCCAGCAGCTTGGACGGGGGGAGGCGTGAGACCCAGTACTTC. The full variable domain, its missing parts supplied by reference TRBV5-6 and TRBJ2-5, is DAGVTQSPTHLIKTRGQQVTLRCSPKSGHDTVSWYQQALGQGPQFIFQYYEEEERQRGNFPDRFSGHQFPNYSSELNVNALLLGDSALYLCASSLDGGRRETQYFGPGTRLLVL.

The chain uses TRBV7-9 and TRBJ2-1; the match to TRBD2 covers 11 bases. Germline lookup yields CDR1 SEHNR and CDR2 FQNEAQ (reference sequence). V was pared by 3 bases and J by 0 bases, with 13 bases of the junction left unmatched. The CDR3 contains 20 residues. CDR3 amino acids: CASSFQSSGGPRSSYNEQFF. The CDR3 region has the DNA TGTGCCAGCAGCTTTCAGTCTAGCGGGGGGCCAAGAAGCTCCTACAATGAGCAGTTCTTC.

Note on this clonotype: The junction departs from the called germline gene at one end, perhaps through a read error. This chain uses TRBV28 with TRBJ2-7; 8 bases fit TRBD2. The end of the DNA aligns better with TRBJ2-5, so the J call may be wrong. CDR3 length: 15 amino acids. Germline loops: CDR1 MDHEN, CDR2 SYDVKM. CDR3 residues: CAGSPPASGWETQYF. The CDR3 DNA reads TGTGCCGGCAGCCCCCCGGCTAGCGGGTGGGAGACCCAGTACTTC.

CDR3 nucleotides: TGTGCCAGCAACTCAGGGGGCATAGGTTCAGATACGCAGTATTTT. This translates into CASNSGGIGSDTQYF. This chain connects TRBV7-2 to TRBJ2-3, with 8 bases lining up with TRBD1. The CDR3 consists of 15 residues. V gave up 7 bases and J gave up 4 bases; unmatched junction bases: 10. Germline loops: CDR1 SGHTA, CDR2 FQGNSA.

Only a few counts were recorded for this clonotype. The chain links TRBV6-6 to TRBJ1-5, with D hard to call. There are 13 residues in the CDR3. V lost 7 bases and J 3 bases, leaving 10 bases between the germline ends. The germline V gene encodes CDR1 MNHNY and CDR2 SVGAGI (reference sequence). The CDR3, as DNA: TGTGCCAGCACCGTACAGTACAATCAGCCCCAGCATTTT. This gives the protein CASTVQYNQPQHF.

This rearrangement joins TRBV20-1 to TRBJ2-7; the D gene is possibly TRBD2 (5 bases). The CDR3 is 12 residues long. Germline lookup yields CDR1 DFQATT and CDR2 SNEGSKA (reference sequence). V was pared by 5 bases and J by 3 bases, with 11 bases between. The CDR3 DNA reads TGCAGTGCTCCAGGACTGGGCTACGAGCAGTACTTC. It is translated as CSAPGLGYEQYF.

This clonotype was counted only a few times. The rearrangement joins TRBV20-1 to TRBJ2-1; possibly TRBD1 or TRBD2 for D (5 bases each). The CDR3 consists of 14 residues. The germline CDR1 and CDR2 sequences are DFQATT and SNEGSKA (reference sequence). V was clipped by 3 bases and J by 4 bases, with 13 bases between them. The CDR3 DNA follows: TGCAGTGCTAGGTGGGGGAACGGGTACAATGAGCAGTTCTTC. Translating gives CSARWGNGYNEQFF.

The genes are TRBV7-3 and TRBJ2-1, with 11 bases identical to TRBD2. Germline loops: CDR1 SGHTA, CDR2 FQGTGA. With 6 bases clipped from V and 8 bases from J, the junction kept 18 bases outside the gene matches. The CDR3 is 18 residues long. The CDR3 DNA is TGTGCCAGCAGTCCTTACTTTAGCGGGGGGGCTAAGTTGCATGAGCAGTTCTTC. This sequence encodes CASSPYFSGGAKLHEQFF.

Concerning this clonotype: At one of its ends the junction is not consistent with the germline gene, which may arise from a read error. V is TRBV7-3 and J is TRBJ2-1; 9 bases are a match to TRBD2. Germline values: CDR1 SGHTA, CDR2 FQGTGA. The CDR3 is 15 residues long. The CDR3 sequence is CAGSLKAGGYNEQFF. CDR3 nucleotides: TGTGCCGGCAGCTTAAAAGCGGGAGGATACAATGAGCAGTTCTTC.

The chain joins TRBV28 to TRBJ1-1; unclear D gene. Germline V lookup: CDR1 MDHEN, CDR2 SYDVKM. This CDR3 comprises 12 residues. V lost 8 bases to trimming and J lost 5 bases, with 12 bases between them. The DNA for the CDR3 is TGTGCCAGCGTGGGGAGAGGAACTGAAGCTTTCTTT. This gives the protein CASVGRGTEAFF.

About this clonotype: A junction end diverges from the germline sequence, so it may reflect a read error. This rearrangement joins TRBV20-1 to TRBJ2-1; possible D gene TRBD1, 5 bases. This CDR3 contains 13 residues. CDR1 is DFQATT and CDR2 is SNEGSKA in the germline V gene (reference sequence). CDR3 bases: TGCAGAGCTAGAAACAGGCCAAACAATGAGCAGTTCTTC. Its translation: CRARNRPNNEQFF.

The V and J genes are TRBV12-3 or TRBV12-4 and TRBJ2-2, with D tentatively TRBD2 (6 bases). This CDR3 contains 14 residues. V lost 8 bases to trimming and J lost 3 bases, with 13 bases between them. CDR3: CASGRDSHTGELFF. DNA for the CDR3: TGTGCCAGCGGCCGGGACTCCCACACCGGGGAGCTGTTTTTT.

This clonotype was seen many times. The V call is TRBV24-1, the J call TRBJ2-1, with unresolved D. Trimming removed 5 bases at V and 9 bases at J, with 4 bases between. CDR1 KGHDR and CDR2 SFDVKD come from the germline V gene. The CDR3 totals 10 residues. CDR3 sequence (DNA): TGTGCCACCAGTGTTGCTGAGCAGTTCTTC. It specifies CATSVAEQFF.

This clonotype was seen a few times. The chain uses TRBV4-3 and TRBJ1-2; D remains ambiguous. The CDR3 contains 14 residues. The V end lost 1 base, the J end lost 6 bases, and 12 bases lay between the germline ends. The germline V gene encodes CDR1 LGHNA and CDR2 YSLEER. CDR3: CASSQGTRNNGYTF. The CDR3 nucleotides are TGCGCCAGCAGCCAAGGAACCAGGAACAATGGCTACACCTTC.

This sequence joins TRBV20-1 and TRBJ1-5; 10 positions agree with TRBD1. The CDR3 length is 13 residues. Losses at the gene ends were 6 bases for V and 7 bases for J; bases not matched to a gene: 6. CDR1 is DFQATT and CDR2 is SNEGSKA in the germline V gene (reference sequence). CDR3 DNA: TGCAGTGCGACCGGACAGGGGGGGCAGCCCCAGCATTTT. Encoded protein: CSATGQGGQPQHF.